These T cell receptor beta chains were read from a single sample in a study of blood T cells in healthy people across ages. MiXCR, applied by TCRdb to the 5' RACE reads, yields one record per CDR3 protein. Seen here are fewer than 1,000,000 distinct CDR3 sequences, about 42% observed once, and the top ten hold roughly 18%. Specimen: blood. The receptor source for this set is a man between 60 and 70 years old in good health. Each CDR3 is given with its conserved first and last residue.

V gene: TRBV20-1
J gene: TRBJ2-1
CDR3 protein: CSASKPHGDNEQFF

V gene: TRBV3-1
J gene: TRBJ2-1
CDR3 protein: CASSQDRLAGYNEQFF

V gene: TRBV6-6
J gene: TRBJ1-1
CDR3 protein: CASSPGRPRPNTEAFF

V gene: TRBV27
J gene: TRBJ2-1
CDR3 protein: CASRRGGEQFF

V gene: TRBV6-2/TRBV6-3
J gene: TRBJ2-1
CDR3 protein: CASRTGLLNEQFF

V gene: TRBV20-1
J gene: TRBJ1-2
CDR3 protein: CSARDLLNRDYGYTF

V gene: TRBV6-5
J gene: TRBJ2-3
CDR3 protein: CASSYSPFSTDTQYF

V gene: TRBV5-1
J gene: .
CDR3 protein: CASSRRPDSGTGHEQYF

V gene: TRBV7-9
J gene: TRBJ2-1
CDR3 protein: CASSPATSGYNEQFF

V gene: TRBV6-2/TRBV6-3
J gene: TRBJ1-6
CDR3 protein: CASKMTGDNSPLHF

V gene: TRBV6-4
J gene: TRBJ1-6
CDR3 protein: CASSADTSYNSPLHF

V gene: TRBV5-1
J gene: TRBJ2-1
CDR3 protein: CASGPGTGDNEQFF

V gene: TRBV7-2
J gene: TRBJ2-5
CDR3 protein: CASSLASTPQETQYF

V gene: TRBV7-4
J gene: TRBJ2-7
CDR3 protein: CASSLGPDSYEQYF

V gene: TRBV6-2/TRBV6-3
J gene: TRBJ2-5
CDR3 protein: CASSRGPQETQYF

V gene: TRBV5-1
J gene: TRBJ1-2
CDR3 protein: CAGSSENYGYTF

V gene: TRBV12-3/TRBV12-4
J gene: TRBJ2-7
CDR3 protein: CASSPGTRGSEQYF

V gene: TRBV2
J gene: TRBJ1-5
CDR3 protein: CASRRLYSGANQPQHF

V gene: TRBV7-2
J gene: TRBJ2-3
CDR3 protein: CASSPRSSTDTQYF

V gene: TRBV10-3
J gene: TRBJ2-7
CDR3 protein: CAIRGDRLPYEQYF

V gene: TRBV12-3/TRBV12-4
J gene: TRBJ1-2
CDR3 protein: CASRRDSYGYTF

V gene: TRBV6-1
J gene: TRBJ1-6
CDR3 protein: CASRGEAGTVGSPLHF

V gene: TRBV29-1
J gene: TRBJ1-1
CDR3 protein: CSVAANTETFF

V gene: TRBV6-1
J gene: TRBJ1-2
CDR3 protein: CASTRDRQSYGYTF

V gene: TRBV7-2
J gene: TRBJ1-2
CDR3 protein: CASSARQGSSYGYTF

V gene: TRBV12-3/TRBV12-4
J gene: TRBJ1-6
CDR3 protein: CASSSGEGIWVDNSPLHF

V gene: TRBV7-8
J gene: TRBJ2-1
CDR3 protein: CASSYPRTSVHNEQFF

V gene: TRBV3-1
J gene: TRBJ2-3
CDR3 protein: CASSPRLAGNTQYF

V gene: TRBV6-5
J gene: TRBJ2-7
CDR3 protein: CASSQTGTAYYEQYF

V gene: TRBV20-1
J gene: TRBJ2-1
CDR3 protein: CSARGQLSSYNEQFF

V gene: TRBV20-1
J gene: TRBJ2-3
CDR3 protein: CSARLAGGRPADTQYF